The rows below give T cell receptor beta chains drawn from one sample of a study of blood T cell repertoires in COVID-19. Some clones are missing from TCRdb's copy, which holds only in-frame ones; the method was immunoSEQ multiplex PCR. The repertoire has 80,000 to 100,000 clones, 60% to 85% of them found once; the top ten carry 8.7%. Material: peripheral blood. The receptor set was obtained from a man between 45 and 60 years old who had recovered from COVID-19. Both conserved end residues are part of each CDR3. A D gene is named only where the DNA matches it firmly. Size values are once, few and many counts, or a class for expanded clones, and some rows have none.

NA	TRBV7-9	NA	TRBJ1-5	CASSAGNSNQPQHF	TGTGCCAGCAGCGCGGGGAATAGCAATCAGCCCCAGCATTTT
NA	TRBV4-1	NA	TRBJ2-2	CASSQPRDSSTGELFF	TGCGCCAGCAGCCAACCCCGGGACTCAAGCACCGGGGAGCTGTTTTTT
NA	TRBV6-5	NA	TRBJ2-3	CASSYRGAGADTQYF	TGTGCCAGCAGTTACCGGGGGGCTGGAGCAGATACGCAGTATTTT
TRBD1	TRBV28	NA	TRBJ1-3	CASSPLPPGGASGNTIYF	TGTGCCAGCAGTCCGCTCCCCCCAGGGGGCGCATCTGGAAACACCATATATTTT
NA	TRBV28	NA	TRBJ2-3	CASSLSGREGDTQYF	TGTGCCAGCAGTTTAAGTGGGAGAGAAGGGGATACGCAGTATTTT
NA	TRBV5-1	NA	TRBJ2-1	CASSLMAGTYNEQFF	TGCGCCAGCAGCTTGATGGCGGGCACCTACAATGAGCAGTTCTTC
TRBD1	TRBV7-2	NA	TRBJ1-4	CASSRDRGDEKLFF	TGTGCCAGCAGCCGGGACAGGGGTGATGAAAAACTGTTTTTT
TRBD2	TRBV5-4	NA	TRBJ2-3	CASSIRRSGGATDTQYF	TGTGCCAGCAGCATTCGGAGGAGCGGGGGGGCAACAGATACGCAGTATTTT
TRBD2	TRBV7-9	once	TRBJ2-3	CASNSVSGRAPDTQYF	TGTGCCAGTAACAGCGTTAGCGGGAGGGCCCCGGATACGCAGTATTTT
TRBD2	TRBV3-1/TRBV3-2	NA	TRBJ2-5	CASSQAGGTSGGDRYF	TGTGCCAGCAGCCAAGCCGGCGGGACTAGCGGGGGGGATCGGTACTTC
TRBD2	TRBV19	NA	TRBJ2-1	CASSSTGGSSYNEQFF	TGTGCCAGTAGTTCCACGGGGGGGAGCTCCTACAATGAGCAGTTCTTC
NA	TRBV19	NA	TRBJ1-1	CASSMGLRNTEAFF	TGTGCCAGTAGTATGGGACTGCGAAACACTGAAGCTTTCTTT
NA	TRBV4-1	once	TRBJ2-7	CASSQHQRGYEQYF	TGCGCCAGCAGCCAGCATCAGCGTGGCTACGAGCAGTACTTC
NA	TRBV10-1	NA	TRBJ1-1	CASSESYRETEAFF	TGCGCCAGCAGTGAGTCCTACAGGGAAACTGAAGCTTTCTTT
NA	TRBV7-2	NA	TRBJ2-1	CASSLGLNNEQFF	TGTGCCAGCAGCCTGGGACTCAACAATGAGCAGTTCTTC
NA	TRBV7-2	NA	TRBJ2-7	CASSFPGPEQYF	TGTGCCAGCAGCTTTCCAGGGCCCGAGCAGTACTTC
TRBD1	TRBV6-5	NA	TRBJ2-7	CASSYSNRGDYEQYF	TGTGCCAGCAGTTACTCGAACAGGGGGGACTACGAGCAGTACTTC
TRBD1	TRBV7-6	NA	TRBJ1-4	CASSRRDRVGEKLFF	TGTGCCAGCAGCAGACGGGACAGGGTAGGGGAAAAACTGTTTTTT
TRBD1	TRBV30	NA	TRBJ1-6	CAWSHGDREYSPLHF	TGTGCCTGGAGTCACGGGGACAGGGAATACTCACCCCTCCACTTT
NA	TRBV18	NA	TRBJ2-1	CASSPPTRPYNEQFF	TGTGCCAGCTCACCACCCACTAGACCCTACAATGAGCAGTTCTTC
NA	TRBV15	NA	TRBJ2-7	CATRENGRDEQYF	TGTGCCACCAGAGAAAACGGCCGGGACGAGCAGTACTTC
TRBD1	TRBV2	once	TRBJ1-2	CASMGTDYGYTF	TGTGCCAGCATGGGGACAGACTATGGCTACACCTTC
NA	TRBV6-4	large	TRBJ2-3	CASSDSISGADTQYF	TGTGCCAGCAGTGACTCGATTTCAGGGGCAGATACGCAGTATTTT
NA	TRBV19	NA	TRBJ1-5	CASSIITGSNQPQHF	TGTGCCAGTAGTATAATCACAGGGAGTAATCAGCCCCAGCATTTT
NA	TRBV11-2	NA	TRBJ1-6	CASSLIQGPPLHF	TGTGCCAGCAGCTTAATCCAGGGGCCACCCCTCCACTTT
NA	TRBV29-1	NA	TRBJ2-2	CSVVKGGNTGELFF	TGCAGCGTTGTCAAGGGAGGTAATACCGGGGAGCTGTTTTTT
TRBD2	TRBV18	NA	TRBJ2-5	CASSHTSDTTQTQYF	TGTGCCAGCTCGCATACTAGCGACACAACCCAGACCCAGTACTTC
NA	TRBV5-6	NA	TRBJ2-7	CASSFYKTGGTYEQYF	TGTGCCAGCAGCTTTTATAAGACCGGAGGAACTTACGAGCAGTACTTC
TRBD1	TRBV7-6	NA	TRBJ2-2	CASSPSPDRASTGELFF	TGTGCCAGCAGCCCGAGCCCGGACAGGGCTAGCACCGGGGAGCTGTTTTTT
TRBD1	TRBV7-8	NA	TRBJ1-1	CASSLGNWGTANTEAFF	TGTGCCAGCAGCTTGGGGAACTGGGGGACAGCGAACACTGAAGCTTTCTTT
NA	TRBV7-8	NA	TRBJ1-3	CASSLDRRGNTIYF	TGTGCCAGCAGCTTGGACAGACGCGGAAACACCATATATTTT
NA	TRBV28	NA	TRBJ1-5	CASSFRHGGNQPQHF	TGTGCCAGCAGTTTTCGCCACGGAGGCAATCAGCCCCAGCATTTT
TRBD2	TRBV7-2	NA	TRBJ2-3	CASSLAGAGGITDTQYF	TGTGCCAGCAGCTTAGCGGGCGCGGGAGGAATCACAGATACGCAGTATTTT
NA	TRBV19	few	TRBJ1-4	CASSPTATNEKLFF	TGTGCCAGTAGTCCGACAGCAACTAATGAAAAACTGTTTTTT
NA	TRBV2	NA	TRBJ2-4	CASSEGGQNIQYF	TGTGCCAGCAGTGAAGGGGGCCAAAACATTCAGTACTTC
NA	TRBV24-1	NA	TRBJ1-2	CATSEDSDPYGYTF	TGTGCCACCAGTGAAGACTCAGACCCCTATGGCTACACCTTC
TRBD1	TRBV6-5	NA	TRBJ2-4	CASSSWTGGKNIQYF	TGTGCCAGCAGTTCCTGGACAGGGGGGAAAAACATTCAGTACTTC
TRBD1	TRBV28	NA	TRBJ2-5	CAARSGGTGRIQETQYF	TGTGCCGCCAGGTCCGGTGGGACAGGGAGAATTCAAGAGACCCAGTACTTC
TRBD1	TRBV12-5	NA	TRBJ1-5	CASGTGTANQPQHF	TGTGCTAGTGGTACCGGGACAGCGAATCAGCCCCAGCATTTT
TRBD1	TRBV25-1	many	TRBJ1-1	CASSHRTGKTLNTEAFF	TGTGCCAGCAGTCACCGGACAGGAAAGACTTTGAACACTGAAGCTTTCTTT
NA	TRBV9	few	TRBJ1-2	CASASSGSLRGYTF	TGTGCCAGTGCTAGTTCCGGGAGCCTTAGGGGCTACACCTTC
NA	TRBV5-1	few	TRBJ2-7	CASSLTAGSGVYEQYF	TGCGCCAGCAGCTTAACGGCGGGCTCGGGCGTCTACGAGCAGTACTTC
TRBD1	TRBV5-4	NA	TRBJ1-2	CASTKGQGEDGYTF	TGTGCCAGCACCAAAGGACAGGGAGAGGATGGCTACACCTTC
NA	TRBV29-1	NA	TRBJ2-7	CSGVNSYEQYF	TGCAGCGGAGTTAACTCCTACGAGCAGTACTTC
NA	TRBV6-6	NA	TRBJ1-2	CASNTETGTPTF	TGTGCCAGCAACACAGAGACCGGGACTCCTACCTTC